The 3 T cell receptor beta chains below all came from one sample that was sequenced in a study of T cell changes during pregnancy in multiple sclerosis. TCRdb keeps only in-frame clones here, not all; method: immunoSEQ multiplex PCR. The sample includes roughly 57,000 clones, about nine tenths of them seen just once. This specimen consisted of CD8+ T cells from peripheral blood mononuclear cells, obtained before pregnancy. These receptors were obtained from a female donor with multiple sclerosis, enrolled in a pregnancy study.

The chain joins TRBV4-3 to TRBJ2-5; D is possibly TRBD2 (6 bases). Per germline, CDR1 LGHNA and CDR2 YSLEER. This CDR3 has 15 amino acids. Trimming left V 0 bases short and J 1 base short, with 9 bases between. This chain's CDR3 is CASSQDWRGQETQYF. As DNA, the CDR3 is TGCGCCAGCAGCCAAGACTGGAGGGGCCAAGAGACCCAGTACTTC.

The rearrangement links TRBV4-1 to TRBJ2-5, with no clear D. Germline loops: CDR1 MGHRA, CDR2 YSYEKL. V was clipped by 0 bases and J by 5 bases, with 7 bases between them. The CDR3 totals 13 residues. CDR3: CASSQDPLETQYF. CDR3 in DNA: TGCGCCAGCAGCCAAGACCCCCTGGAGACCCAGTACTTC.

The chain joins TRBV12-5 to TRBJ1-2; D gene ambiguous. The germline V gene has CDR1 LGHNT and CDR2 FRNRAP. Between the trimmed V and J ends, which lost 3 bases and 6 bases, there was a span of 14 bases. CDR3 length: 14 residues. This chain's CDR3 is CASGFPASPNGYTF. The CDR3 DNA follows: TGTGCTAGTGGTTTCCCCGCGTCCCCCAATGGCTACACCTTC.